Given below is one TCR beta chain in context. Its target is unknown. CD45RO+ cells joined CCR7-negative CD45RA+ TemRA cells to form CD8 memory. Measured with immunoSEQ multiplex PCR; TCRdb has only the in-frame clones, and not every one. The data hold 85,000 to 100,000 clones, with 60% to 70% observed a single time. The sample comes from a study of shared clonotypes between healthy human individuals. Findings and limits, study-wide: Non-shared clonotypes showed lower generation probabilities than clonotypes common to all four donors.

In germline, CDR1 is SGHKS, CDR2 YYEKEE (reference sequence). Trimming took off 0 bases at V and 1 base at J, with 7 bases between the two ends. The CDR3 totals 15 residues. The chain is built from TRBV5-5 and TRBJ2-2; D not resolved. The sequenced material came from memory CD8+ T cells sorted from blood. The subset: CD45RO+ cells pooled with CCR7-negative TemRA cells. The TCR sequence derives from a man between 25 and 39 years old in good health. DNA of the CDR3: TGTGCCAGCAGCTTGGCGGTTGGGAACACCGGGGAGCTGTTTTTT. Its protein is CASSLAVGNTGELFF.